Presented here are 19 T cell receptor beta chains from one specimen sequenced in a study of T-cell memory formation after mild COVID-19. MiXCR, run by TCRdb on the 5' RACE reads, gives a single entry per CDR3 protein. Of 390,000 or so distinct CDR3 sequences in the sample, approximately 16% were seen once. Sequencing was performed on PBMCs or a T cell subset sorted from them (not recorded which). Receptors originate from a man younger than 30 who had mild COVID-19 (a few samples of this study predate the infection). Cell type and time point are not known.

This clonotype was seen a handful of times. The chain couples TRBV4-1 to TRBJ1-1; a possible D gene is TRBD1 (5 bases). CDR3 size: 13 residues. Trimming removed 2 bases from V and 12 bases from J, with 16 bases in between. Germline-derived CDR1 and CDR2 are MGHRA and YSYEKL. The DNA of the CDR3 is TGCGCCAGCAGCCAAACTGTGGGGGTCGACACTTTCTTT. Translating it yields CASSQTVGVDTFF.

The chain uses TRBV19 and TRBJ1-5; no clear D gene. There are 16 residues in the CDR3. Trimming cost V 7 bases and J 3 bases, with 19 bases left between them. Germline CDR1 LNHDA, CDR2 SQIVND (reference sequence). The CDR3 spells CASIGPEARDNQPQHF. The CDR3 coding sequence is TGTGCCAGTATTGGCCCTGAGGCGAGGGACAATCAGCCCCAGCATTTT.

The V gene is TRBV6-2 or TRBV6-3, the J gene TRBJ2-5; perhaps TRBD1 as D (7 bases). CDR1 and CDR2 (germline): MNHEY, SVGEGT. V was trimmed by 7 bases and J by 5 bases, leaving 14 bases between them. The CDR3 has 13 amino acids. CDR3 nucleotide sequence: TGTGCCAGCATAGGAGGGGGCTTGGAGACCCAGTACTTC. Amino acids: CASIGGGLETQYF.

The sample holds a few counts of this clonotype. This chain connects TRBV7-8 to TRBJ2-7, with 7 positions matching TRBD1. The CDR3 runs 15 residues. The V gene's germline CDR1 is SGHVS and CDR2 FQNEAQ. V shed 4 bases, J shed 2 bases, and the junction held 8 bases outside the gene matches. The CDR3 region has the DNA TGTGCCAGCAGCTGGCGACAGGGAACTCCCTACGAGCAGTACTTC. This codes for CASSWRQGTPYEQYF.

The CDR3 DNA reads as TGTGCCAGCGGAACCGCAGGGGCGGAGACCCAGTACTTC. This encodes CASGTAGAETQYF. The chain has TRBV7-9 and TRBJ2-5; D perhaps matches TRBD1 (6 bases). This CDR3 is 13 amino acids long. V was clipped by 8 bases and J by 5 bases, with 15 bases between them. Germline lookup yields CDR1 SEHNR and CDR2 FQNEAQ (reference sequence).

The rearrangement uses TRBV5-1 and TRBJ2-7; 8 bases match TRBD2. V lost 2 bases to trimming and J lost 5 bases; unmatched junction nucleotides: 3. Germline V gene data show CDR1 as SGHRS and CDR2 as YFSETQ. The CDR3 is 13 residues long. The CDR3 is CASSFGGGHEQYV. CDR3 nucleotide sequence: TGCGCCAGCAGCTTTGGCGGGGGGCACGAGCAGTACGTC.

Only a few counts were recorded for this clonotype. The rearrangement joins TRBV7-9 to TRBJ1-1; 8 nucleotides match TRBD1. The CDR3 is made up of 14 amino acids. The trim removed 3 bases at V and 6 bases at J, leaving 6 bases unmatched. Germline CDR1 is SEHNR and CDR2 is FQNEAQ (reference sequence). The CDR3, as DNA: TGTGCCAGCAGCTTCCAGGACAGGGATGCTGAAGCTTTCTTT. Translation: CASSFQDRDAEAFF. The full variable domain, completed using reference TRBV7-9 and TRBJ1-1, is DTGVSQNPRHKITKRGQNVTFRCDPISEHNRLYWYRQTLGQGPEFLTYFQNEAQLEKSRLLSDRFSAERPKGSFSTLEIQRTEQGDSAMYLCASSFQDRDAEAFFGQGTRLTVV.

This clonotype was picked up a small number of times. In DNA form, the CDR3 reads TGCGCCAGCAGCTCCAGGGGGCTCGGGGAGCTGTTTTTT. Protein product: CASSSRGLGELFF. The rearrangement uses TRBV5-1 and TRBJ2-2; 8 bases line up with TRBD1. Germline CDR1 and CDR2: SGHRS and YFSETQ. CDR3 length: 13 residues. The V and J ends lost 3 bases and 7 bases, in that order; junction bases with no gene match: 2.

This clonotype came up a few times. Written as DNA, the CDR3 is TGTGCCAGCAGTGGGACGAAAAGCTATGGCTACACCTTC. It is translated as CASSGTKSYGYTF. The J gene is TRBJ1-2, the V gene TRBV6-5; tentatively, D is TRBD1 (5 bases). The CDR3 is 13 residues long. The germline gives CDR1 MNHEY, CDR2 SVGAGI. The V gene lost 5 bases and the J gene lost 4 bases, with 11 bases spanning the gap.

CDR3 in amino acids: CASRDQGEPFYEQYF. The CDR3 DNA is TGTGCCAGTCGAGACCAGGGGGAACCCTTCTACGAGCAGTACTTC. The chain has TRBV19 and TRBJ2-7; 7 nucleotides match TRBD1. The V gene's germline CDR1 is LNHDA and CDR2 SQIVND (reference sequence). The CDR3 has 15 amino acids. With V trimmed by 8 bases and J by 3 bases, 13 bases remained unmatched.

This clonotype was detected only a few times. The chain links TRBV20-1 to TRBJ2-5, with 8 bases identical to TRBD1. Germline trimming cut 6 bases from V and 5 bases from J; bases unmatched to any gene: 11. Germline lookup yields CDR1 DFQATT and CDR2 SNEGSKA (reference sequence). This CDR3 contains 14 residues. The CDR3 sequence: CSATIQGAGETQYF. In DNA form, the CDR3 reads TGCAGTGCCACAATCCAGGGGGCCGGGGAGACCCAGTACTTC.

There are a few counts of this clonotype. This chain links TRBV7-2 with TRBJ2-5, with a possible D match to TRBD1 (6 bases). This CDR3 is built from 15 residues. With 5 bases removed from V and 2 bases from J, the gap between germline ends came to 15 bases. The germline V gene encodes CDR1 SGHTA and CDR2 FQGNSA. The CDR3 DNA reads TGTGCCAGCAGCATGGCCGGGACAACTCAAGAGACCCAGTACTTC. Translated: CASSMAGTTQETQYF. The full variable domain, in which reference TRBV7-2 and TRBJ2-5 provide the parts outside the CDR3, is GAGVSQSPSNKVTEKGKDVELRCDPISGHTALYWYRQSLGQGLEFLIYFQGNSAPDKSGLPSDRFSAERTGGSVSTLTIQRTQQEDSAVYLCASSMAGTTQETQYFGPGTRLLVL.

This clonotype has a handful of counts. The CDR3 DNA sequence: TGTGCCAGCATCCCACTGGGGGGGTACACTGAAGCTTTCTTT. Translation gives CASIPLGGYTEAFF. The genes are TRBV6-6 and TRBJ1-1, with D perhaps TRBD1 (5 bases). The CDR3 consists of 14 residues. V gave up 7 bases and J gave up 3 bases, with 15 bases separating them. The germline CDR1 and CDR2 sequences are MNHNY and SVGAGI (reference sequence).

The sample holds a few counts of this clonotype. The V call is TRBV7-9, the J call TRBJ2-7; TRBD2 aligns across 7 bases. Germline V gene data show CDR1 as SEHNR and CDR2 as FQNEAQ (reference sequence). V lost 1 base, J lost 1 base, and 4 bases stayed unmatched. The CDR3 sequence is 15 residues long. This CDR3 is CASSLVSGRSYEQYF. CDR3 in DNA: TGTGCCAGCAGCTTAGTTAGCGGGCGATCCTACGAGCAGTACTTC.

This clonotype was seen only a few times. The rearrangement links TRBV21-1 to TRBJ2-7; the table's D call of TRBD1 was not tested on the DNA. TRBV21-1 is annotated as a pseudogene. This CDR3 is built from 14 residues. The CDR3 is CASRGDVRSYEQYF. As DNA, the CDR3 is TGTGCCAGCCGTGGGGACGTACGCTCCTACGAGCAGTACTTC.

The chain couples TRBV7-3 to TRBJ1-5; tentative D call: TRBD1 (5 bases). V gave up 2 bases and J gave up 3 bases, with 17 bases separating them. This CDR3 spans 17 amino acids. Germline V CDR1 and CDR2: SGHTA, FQGTGA. The CDR3 DNA reads as TGTGCCAGCAGCTTACGAGTGGGAGGGGAATCCAATCAGCCCCAGCATTTT. The encoded protein is CASSLRVGGESNQPQHF. Filled out from reference TRBV7-3 and TRBJ1-5, the complete variable domain reads GAGVSQTPSNKVTEKGKYVELRCDPISGHTALYWYRQSLGQGPEFLIYFQGTGAADDSGLPNDRFFAVRPEGSVSTLKIQRTERGDSAVYLCASSLRVGGESNQPQHFGDGTRLSIL.

This clonotype was observed at least ten times. The chain uses TRBV7-2 and TRBJ1-1; perhaps TRBD1 as D (5 bases). The CDR3 is 15 amino acids. Per the germline V gene, CDR1 is SGHTA and CDR2 is FQGNSA. Between the trimmed V and J ends, which lost 3 bases and 1 base, there was a span of 12 bases. The CDR3 nucleotides read TGTGCCAGCAGCTTTGCTATCGACAGGAACACTGAAGCTTTCTTT. Encoded protein: CASSFAIDRNTEAFF.

This clonotype came up a few times. Here the CDR3 reads CASSPIIPRGAQYF. The CDR3 DNA sequence: TGTGCCAGCAGCCCCATTATCCCAAGAGGCGCCCAGTACTTC. V gene TRBV11-2 combines with J gene TRBJ2-5, with D hard to call. The CDR3 is 14 residues long. Germline V lookup: CDR1 SGHAT, CDR2 FQNNGV. Trimming took 5 bases from V and 9 from J, leaving 19 bases between them.

As for this clonotype: This may come from a read error, since a much larger clone is one base off. V gene TRBV7-2 combines with J gene TRBJ2-5; 7 bases are a match to TRBD2. The CDR3 covers 15 residues. After removal of 3 bases from V and 5 bases from J, the junction contained 9 bases not matched to a gene. Germline values: CDR1 SGHTA, CDR2 FQGNSA. CDR3 sequence: CASSFQRGSVETQYF. The CDR3 bases are TGTGCCAGCAGCTTCCAGCGGGGCAGTGTGGAGACCCAGTACTTC. Based on the CDR3 plus reference TRBV7-2 and TRBJ2-5, the full variable domain is GAGVSQSPSNKVTEKGKDVELRCDPISGHTALYWYRQSLGQGLEFLIYFQGNSAPDKSGLPSDRFSAERTGGSVSTLTIQRTQQEDSAVYLCASSFQRGSVETQYFGPGTRLLVL.